Listed below are T cell receptor beta chains from one sample, sequenced in a study of blood T cell dynamics during melanoma immunotherapy. Repertoires were generated with immunoSEQ multiplex PCR, while TCRdb's copy carries only in-frame clones and drops some. This table has about 4,400 clones, approximately 97% appearing once. Source: effector memory CD8+ T cells from blood, taken from a patient treated with checkpoint blockade. The receptors here all came from a human donor with melanoma. The CDR3 runs from the conserved cysteine through the conserved F or W. Each record gives: V gene, J gene, clone size, D gene, CDR3 protein, CDR3 DNA. A D gene is named only where the DNA matches it firmly. Size is omitted from some rows. Given values are once, few, many or a class for expanded clones.

TRBV19	TRBJ2-5	.	.	CASSISRTVTETQYF	TGTGCCAGTAGTATCTCCAGGACAGTCACGGAGACCCAGTACTTC
TRBV4-1	TRBJ2-7	.	.	CASSQAVTYEQYF	TGCGCCAGCAGCCAAGCAGTAACCTACGAGCAGTACTTC
TRBV5-4	TRBJ2-5	.	.	CASSEGYQETQYF	TGTGCCAGCAGCGAGGGGTACCAAGAGACCCAGTACTTC
TRBV27	TRBJ2-3	.	.	CASSFIDSTDTQYF	TGTGCCAGCAGTTTCATAGACAGCACAGATACGCAGTATTTT
TRBV27	TRBJ2-7	.	TRBD2	CASSLGRAGEQYF	TGTGCCAGCAGTCTAGGGAGGGCAGGCGAGCAGTACTTC
TRBV7-9	TRBJ1-1	.	.	CASNPPLRAEAFF	TGTGCCAGCAACCCTCCCCTCCGGGCTGAAGCTTTCTTT
TRBV27	TRBJ2-7	.	.	CASSLGTTTYEQYF	TGTGCCAGCAGCCTGGGGACAACAACCTACGAGCAGTACTTC
TRBV28	TRBJ2-5	.	TRBD1	CASSQWGQGARETQYF	TGTGCCAGCTCACAGTGGGGACAGGGGGCCCGAGAGACCCAGTACTTC
TRBV27	TRBJ1-1	.	.	CASSLFGPGVETFF	TGTGCCAGCAGTTTATTTGGTCCAGGCGTTGAAACTTTCTTT
TRBV2	TRBJ2-7	.	TRBD1	CASNGQGAREQYF	TGTGCCAGCAATGGACAGGGGGCGCGAGAGCAGTACTTC
TRBV19	TRBJ1-1	.	.	CASSIVTGPEAFF	TGTGCCAGTAGTATAGTTACAGGGCCTGAAGCTTTCTTT
TRBV6-5	TRBJ2-7	.	.	CASSSSGTNSEQYF	TGTGCCAGCAGTTCCTCCGGGACAAACTCCGAGCAGTACTTC
TRBV11-2	TRBJ2-2	.	.	CASSPRHGELFF	TGTGCCAGCAGCCCCAGACACGGGGAGCTGTTTTTT
TRBV19	TRBJ1-5	.	.	CASNTPAGAGNQPQHF	TGTGCCAGTAATACCCCCGCGGGGGCTGGCAATCAGCCCCAGCATTTT
TRBV5-5	TRBJ2-7	.	.	CASSLGWSLSYEQYF	TGTGCCAGCAGCTTGGGGTGGAGTCTCTCCTACGAGCAGTACTTC
TRBV10-3	TRBJ2-1	.	TRBD2	CAISGTRTSVDPYNEQFF	TGTGCCATCAGTGGTACCCGGACTAGTGTCGACCCCTACAATGAGCAGTTCTTC
TRBV6-1	TRBJ2-7	.	TRBD1	CASRADRGRLYEQYF	TGTGCCAGCAGGGCCGACAGGGGGCGGCTTTACGAGCAGTACTTC
TRBV27	TRBJ2-3	.	TRBD2	CASNLRAGEVDTQYF	TGTGCCAGCAACCTCCGGGCGGGAGAGGTAGATACGCAGTATTTT
TRBV9	TRBJ2-2	.	TRBD2	CASSAGGKPTGNTGELFF	TGTGCCAGCAGCGCGGGAGGGAAGCCAACCGGGAACACCGGGGAGCTGTTTTTT
TRBV15	TRBJ2-7	.	.	CATSSRYYEQYF	TGTGCCACCAGCAGTCGATACTACGAGCAGTACTTC
TRBV27	TRBJ1-4	once	.	CASSLPRREKLFF	TGTGCCAGCAGTCTCCCGAGGAGGGAAAAACTGTTTTTT
TRBV7-9	TRBJ2-1	.	.	CASSRGGEQFF	TGTGCCAGCAGCCGTGGGGGTGAGCAGTTCTTC
TRBV27	TRBJ1-2	.	.	CASGPGGSYGYTF	TGTGCCAGCGGCCCTGGGGGTTCATATGGCTACACCTTC
TRBV7-8	TRBJ1-1	.	.	CASSYGEGGSEAFF	TGTGCCAGCAGCTATGGGGAGGGGGGTTCAGAAGCTTTCTTT
TRBV5-6	TRBJ2-7	.	TRBD2	CASSLSGLAAIYEQYF	TGTGCCAGCAGCTTGTCGGGACTAGCGGCAATCTACGAGCAGTACTTC
TRBV29-1	TRBJ2-7	.	.	CSVVEQGYEQYF	TGCAGCGTAGTAGAACAGGGCTACGAGCAGTACTTC
TRBV6-1	TRBJ1-3	.	.	CATPGIGQTDTIYF	TGTGCCACCCCCGGCATTGGACAGACGGACACCATATATTTT
TRBV10-1	TRBJ2-2	.	.	CASSVGLYTGELFF	TGCGCCAGCAGCGTGGGACTTTACACCGGGGAGCTGTTTTTT
TRBV19	TRBJ2-7	.	.	CASSIGEGSVAYEQYF	TGTGCCAGTAGTATAGGTGAGGGATCGGTTGCCTACGAGCAGTACTTC
TRBV6-1	TRBJ2-7	.	.	CASSEALPYGGYEQYF	TGTGCCAGCAGTGAAGCCCTACCCTATGGGGGCTACGAGCAGTACTTC
TRBV27	TRBJ2-7	.	.	CASSLKQGRYEQYF	TGTGCCAGCAGTTTAAAACAGGGCAGATACGAGCAGTACTTC
TRBV6-6	TRBJ2-7	.	TRBD1	CASNSGTGDYEQYF	TGTGCCAGCAACTCCGGGACAGGGGACTACGAGCAGTACTTC
TRBV28	TRBJ1-5	.	.	CASTVGDFSNQPQHF	TGTGCCAGCACCGTAGGAGACTTTAGCAATCAGCCCCAGCATTTT
TRBV5-4	TRBJ2-7	.	TRBD1	CASSWDPGQANSYEQYF	TGTGCCAGCAGCTGGGACCCGGGACAGGCAAACTCCTACGAGCAGTACTTC
TRBV10-3	TRBJ2-7	.	.	CAISELLGSSYEQYF	TGTGCCATCAGTGAACTACTGGGCAGCTCCTACGAGCAGTACTTC
TRBV4-1	TRBJ2-7	.	.	CASSQEEGGQYEQYF	TGCGCCAGCAGCCAAGAAGAGGGGGGGCAGTACGAGCAGTACTTC
TRBV6-4	TRBJ1-5	.	.	CASTPAESTPAAYSNQPQHF	TGTGCCAGCACCCCGGCCGAGAGCACACCCGCGGCATATAGCAATCAGCCCCAGCATTTT
TRBV4-2	TRBJ2-1	.	.	CASSQVDRGREGNEQFF	TGTGCCAGCAGCCAAGTGGACCGGGGTCGTGAGGGCAATGAGCAGTTCTTC
TRBV2	TRBJ2-7	once	.	CASSEGHSYEQYF	TGTGCCAGCAGTGAAGGACACTCCTACGAGCAGTACTTC
TRBV7-8	TRBJ2-1	.	.	CASSERPEANEQFF	TGTGCCAGCAGCGAGCGGCCGGAGGCCAATGAGCAGTTCTTC
TRBV11-2	TRBJ2-7	.	.	CASSLAFSYEQYF	TGTGCCAGCAGCTTAGCCTTCTCCTACGAGCAGTACTTC
TRBV7-9	TRBJ2-1	.	.	CASSLAGGPKEQFF	TGTGCCAGCAGCTTAGCGGGAGGTCCCAAGGAGCAGTTCTTC
TRBV5-6	TRBJ2-7	.	.	CASSLSQTRYEQYF	TGTGCCAGCAGCTTGTCACAGACCCGCTACGAGCAGTACTTC
TRBV27	TRBJ2-1	.	TRBD2	CATGLAGVWEQFF	TGTGCCACAGGACTAGCGGGAGTATGGGAGCAGTTCTTC
TRBV7-8	TRBJ2-7	.	.	CASSPGSLYEQYF	TGTGCCAGCAGCCCAGGGAGTCTCTACGAGCAGTACTTC
TRBV6-5	TRBJ2-7	.	TRBD2	CASRPTPSGRFNPYF	TGTGCCAGCAGACCTACCCCTAGCGGGAGATTCAATCCGTACTTC
TRBV21-1	TRBJ2-7	.	.	CASSTQDCLYEQYF	TGTGCCAGCAGCACCCAGGACTGTCTATACGAGCAGTACTTC
TRBV4-2	TRBJ2-1	.	TRBD1	CASSQDRGHVEQFF	TGTGCCAGCAGCCAAGACAGGGGGCATGTTGAGCAGTTCTTC
TRBV28	TRBJ1-5	once	.	CASSPSPGSNQPQHF	TGTGCCAGCTCCCCCTCCCCAGGGAGCAATCAGCCCCAGCATTTT